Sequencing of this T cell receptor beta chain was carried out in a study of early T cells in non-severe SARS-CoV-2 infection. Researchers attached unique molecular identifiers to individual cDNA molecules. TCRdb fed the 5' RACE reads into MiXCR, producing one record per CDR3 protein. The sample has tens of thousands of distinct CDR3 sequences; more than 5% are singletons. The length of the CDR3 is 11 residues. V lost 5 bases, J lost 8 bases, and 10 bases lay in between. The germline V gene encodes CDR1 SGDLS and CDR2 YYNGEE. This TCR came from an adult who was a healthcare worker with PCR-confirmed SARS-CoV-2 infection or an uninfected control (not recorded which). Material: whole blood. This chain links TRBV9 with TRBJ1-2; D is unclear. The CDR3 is CASRGVYGYTF. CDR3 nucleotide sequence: TGTGCCAGCAGGGGAGTCTACGGCTACACCTTC.